The text below deals with one T cell receptor (beta chain). The sample comes from a study of control samples from healthy donors and cancer patients. TCRdb keeps only in-frame clones here, not all; method: immunoSEQ multiplex PCR. The data contain roughly 40,000 clones, 90% to 95% of them singletons. The CDR3 consists of 13 residues. The germline gives CDR1 SGHNT, CDR2 YENEEA. V lost 4 bases, J lost 8 bases, and 7 bases stayed unmatched. The chain carries TRBV11-3 and TRBJ1-2, with 7 bases that match TRBD1. The sequence was collected from a woman aged 50 to 65 in good health. Sequencing input: blood. The CDR3 DNA follows: TGTGCCAGCAGCTCAGGAGGGGACAGAGGCTACACCTTC. Protein: CASSSGGDRGYTF.